Listed below are T cell receptor beta chains from one sample, sequenced in a study of T cell clusters in autoimmune cytopenias. TCRdb re-called the multiplex PCR reads and shows each CDR3 protein once, DNA omitted. The sample table sets out a few thousand distinct CDR3 sequences. This sample was also put to use in a study of T cell repertoires in aging, cancer and after chemotherapy.

Input material: peripheral blood. The receptors derive from a human donor with an autoimmune cytopenia or autoimmune hepatitis (not recorded which). Both conserved end residues are part of each CDR3. Size values are once, few and many counts, or a class for expanded clones, and some rows have none.

j_call | v_call | clone_size | cdr3_aa
TRBJ1-6 | TRBV18 | - | CASSPKEGGNSPLHF
TRBJ2-2 | TRBV19 | medium-sized | CASSINGELFF
TRBJ1-5 | TRBV12-3/TRBV12-4 | medium-sized | CASSAGRQRQPQHF
TRBJ2-3 | TRBV19 | medium-sized | CASSITLWGLAGPTNTDTQYF
TRBJ2-7 | TRBV6-5 | medium-sized | CASRGGAKSPYEQYF
TRBJ1-1 | TRBV19 | medium-sized | CASSEDSAPHMNTEAFF
TRBJ2-2 | TRBV19 | medium-sized | CASRGSSRTTGELFF
TRBJ1-5 | TRBV19 | medium-sized | CASTDRSNQPQHF
TRBJ1-6 | TRBV12-3/TRBV12-4 | medium-sized | CASSTDRGNSPLHF
TRBJ2-2 | TRBV29-1 | large | CSVEPLGNTGELFF
TRBJ1-2 | TRBV6-2/TRBV6-3 | medium-sized | CASHEAQDYGYTF
TRBJ1-1 | TRBV5-6 | - | CASSLTGVMNTEAFF
TRBJ1-2 | TRBV6-5 | - | CASRSGGDAYTF
TRBJ1-1 | TRBV5-4 | - | CASSPDPGRDTEAFF
TRBJ1-1 | TRBV6-5 | medium-sized | CASSYSRSKSWNTEAFF
TRBJ1-6 | TRBV5-6 | - | CASFPAGTGRSPLHF
TRBJ2-7 | TRBV5-5 | - | CASSPRGLSYEQYF
TRBJ1-4 | TRBV6-6 | - | CASSYGTATTNEKLFF
TRBJ2-2 | TRBV12-3/TRBV12-4 | - | CASSLGQGAFAGELFF
TRBJ1-1 | TRBV6-5 | - | CASSQGRVSSTEAFF
TRBJ2-7 | TRBV20-1 | - | CSAEGTLSSYEQYF
TRBJ1-2 | TRBV5-5 | - | CASSLSHRGTGYGYTF
TRBJ2-5 | TRBV6-6 | medium-sized | CASSPFFGVKGGQETQYF
TRBJ2-5 | TRBV29-1 | medium-sized | CSGSEQETQYF
TRBJ2-7 | TRBV18 | - | CASSPGTSGGRYEQYF
TRBJ2-3 | TRBV7-9 | - | CASSLAEGDTDTQYF
TRBJ2-4 | TRBV29-1 | medium-sized | CSVDVGNIQYF
TRBJ1-4 | TRBV6-1 | - | CASSENGLTNEKLFF
TRBJ1-1 | TRBV12-3/TRBV12-4 | - | CASSGDTLSLEAFF
TRBJ2-2 | TRBV6-4 | - | CASSDRGLGTGELFF
TRBJ2-1 | TRBV5-1 | - | CASSLAGTGKDEQFF
TRBJ2-2 | TRBV6-5 | medium-sized | CASRVGGGTGELFF
TRBJ2-7 | TRBV27 | - | CASSLGLASSEQYF
TRBJ2-7 | TRBV7-6 | - | CASSPSGRHEQYF
TRBJ2-1 | TRBV19 | medium-sized | CASSMDRSSRVKGEQFF